The clone carrying this TCR beta chain has a single count. Compared with germline, one end of the junction differs, possibly owing to a read error. The data originate from a study of sequential checkpoint blockade in melanoma. Study details: First-line arms were nivolumab then ipilimumab, or the reverse, randomized 1:1. Each arm's sequence ended with maintenance nivolumab.

The treatment denotes: randomized to nivolumab then ipilimumab (arm A) or the reverse (arm B). None of the patients previously received DNA-damaging chemotherapy. From thawed PBMCs, live CD3+CD8+ cells negative for CD19 and CD56 were sorted. CDR1 is ENHRY and CDR2 is SYGVKD in the germline V gene. CDR3 length: 16 amino acids. Sequencing was performed with immunoSEQ multiplex PCR; in TCRdb, only in-frame clones are kept and a portion is missing. This sample has 18,000 or so clones, with 56% found just once. The source of this sequence is a human donor with melanoma. The gene calls are TRBV10-3 and TRBJ2-2, with 8 bases fitting TRBD1. Sequencing was performed on CD8+ T cells sorted from blood (inferred from file names), taken from a patient given nivolumab and ipilimumab in sequence. CDR3 DNA sequence: TGTGCCAGCAGTTCAGAAACCGGGACAGGCTCCGGGGAGCTGTTTTTT. Residues: CASSSETGTGSGELFF.